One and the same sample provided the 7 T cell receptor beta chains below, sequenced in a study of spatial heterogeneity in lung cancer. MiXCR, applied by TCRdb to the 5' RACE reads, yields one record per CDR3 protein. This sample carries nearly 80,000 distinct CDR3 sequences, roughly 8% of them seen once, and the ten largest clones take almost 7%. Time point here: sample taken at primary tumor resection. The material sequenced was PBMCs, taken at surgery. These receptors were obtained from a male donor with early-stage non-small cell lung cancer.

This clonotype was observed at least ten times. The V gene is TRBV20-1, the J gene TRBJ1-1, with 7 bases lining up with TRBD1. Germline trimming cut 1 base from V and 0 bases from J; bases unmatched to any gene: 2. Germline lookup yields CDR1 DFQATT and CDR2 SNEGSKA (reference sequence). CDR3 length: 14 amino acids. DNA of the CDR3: TGCAGTGCTAGAGCAGGGGGGATGAACACTGAAGCTTTCTTT. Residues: CSARAGGMNTEAFF.

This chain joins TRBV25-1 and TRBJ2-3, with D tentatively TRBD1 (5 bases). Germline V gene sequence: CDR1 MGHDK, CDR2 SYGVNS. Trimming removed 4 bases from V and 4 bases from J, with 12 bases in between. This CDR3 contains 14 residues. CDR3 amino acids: CASSGTTGADTQYF. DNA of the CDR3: TGTGCCAGCAGTGGGACAACAGGAGCAGATACGCAGTATTTT. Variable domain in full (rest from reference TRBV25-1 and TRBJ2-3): EADIYQTPRYLVIGTGKKITLECSQTMGHDKMYWYQQDPGMELHLIHYSYGVNSTEKGDLSSESTVSRIRTEHFPLTLESARPSHTSQYLCASSGTTGADTQYFGPGTRLTVL.

DNA for the CDR3: TGTGCCAGCAGCCACCTGACAGGATCTAACTATGGCTACACCTTC. It specifies CASSHLTGSNYGYTF. The rearrangement uses TRBV7-9 and TRBJ1-2; the D gene is possibly TRBD1 (6 bases). V lost 5 bases and J 0 bases, leaving 13 bases between the germline ends. Germline loops: CDR1 SEHNR, CDR2 FQNEAQ (reference sequence). CDR3 length equals 15 residues.

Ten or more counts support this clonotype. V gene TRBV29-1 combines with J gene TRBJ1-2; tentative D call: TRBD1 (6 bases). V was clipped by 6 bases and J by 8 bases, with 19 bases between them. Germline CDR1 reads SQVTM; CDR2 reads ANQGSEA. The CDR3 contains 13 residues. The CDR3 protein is CSVVTGAPVGYTF. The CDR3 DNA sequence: TGCAGCGTCGTGACAGGAGCCCCTGTCGGCTACACCTTC.

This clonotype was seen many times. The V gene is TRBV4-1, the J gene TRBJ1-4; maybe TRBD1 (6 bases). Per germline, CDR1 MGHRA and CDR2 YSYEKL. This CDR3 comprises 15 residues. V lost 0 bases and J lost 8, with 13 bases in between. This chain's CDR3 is CASSQEGQGNEKLFF. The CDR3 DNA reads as TGCGCCAGCAGCCAAGAGGGGCAGGGGAACGAAAAACTGTTTTTT.

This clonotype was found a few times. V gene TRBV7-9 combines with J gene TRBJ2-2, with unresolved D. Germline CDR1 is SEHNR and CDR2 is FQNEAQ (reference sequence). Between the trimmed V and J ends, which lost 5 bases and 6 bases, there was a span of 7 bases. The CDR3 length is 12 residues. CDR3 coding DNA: TGTGCCAGCAGCCCCCCCCCCGGGGAGCTGTTTTTT. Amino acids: CASSPPPGELFF. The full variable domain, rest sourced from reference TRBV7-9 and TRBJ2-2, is DTGVSQNPRHKITKRGQNVTFRCDPISEHNRLYWYRQTLGQGPEFLTYFQNEAQLEKSRLLSDRFSAERPKGSFSTLEIQRTEQGDSAMYLCASSPPPGELFFGEGSRLTVL.

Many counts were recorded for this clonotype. Here the CDR3 DNA reads TGTGCCACCGGTGGCGGAGTATGGAACACTGAAGCTTTCTTT. Residues: CATGGGVWNTEAFF. The chain links TRBV19 to TRBJ1-1, with no clear D. From germline, CDR1 is LNHDA and CDR2 SQIVND (reference sequence). The CDR3 has 14 residues. Trimming cost V 10 bases and J 1 base, with 16 bases left between them.